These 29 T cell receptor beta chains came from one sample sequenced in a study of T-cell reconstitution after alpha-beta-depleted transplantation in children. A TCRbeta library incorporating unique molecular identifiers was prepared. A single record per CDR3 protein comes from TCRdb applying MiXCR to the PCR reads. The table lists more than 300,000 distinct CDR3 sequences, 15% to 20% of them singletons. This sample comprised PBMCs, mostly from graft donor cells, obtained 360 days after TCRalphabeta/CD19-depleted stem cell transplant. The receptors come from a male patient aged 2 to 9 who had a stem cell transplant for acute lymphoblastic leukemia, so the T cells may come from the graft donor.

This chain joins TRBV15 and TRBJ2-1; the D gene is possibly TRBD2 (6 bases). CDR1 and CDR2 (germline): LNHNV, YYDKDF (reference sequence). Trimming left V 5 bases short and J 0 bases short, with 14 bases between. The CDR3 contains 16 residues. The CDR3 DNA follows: TGTGCCACCAGCGGCGGTGGGACTGTCTCCTACAATGAGCAGTTCTTC. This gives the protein CATSGGGTVSYNEQFF.

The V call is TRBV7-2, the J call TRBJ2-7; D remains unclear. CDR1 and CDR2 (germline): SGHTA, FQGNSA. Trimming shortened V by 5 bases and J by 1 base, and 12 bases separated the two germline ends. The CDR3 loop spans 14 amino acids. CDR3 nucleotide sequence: TGTGCCAGCAGCCCGCTTCTAGTGTCCTACGAGCAGTACTTC. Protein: CASSPLLVSYEQYF.

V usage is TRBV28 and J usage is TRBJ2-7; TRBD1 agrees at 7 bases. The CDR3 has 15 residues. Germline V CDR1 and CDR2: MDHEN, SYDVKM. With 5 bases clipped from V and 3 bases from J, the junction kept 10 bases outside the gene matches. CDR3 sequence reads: CASSRQGTTLYEQYF. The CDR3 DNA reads TGTGCCAGCAGTAGACAGGGCACTACCCTCTACGAGCAGTACTTC.

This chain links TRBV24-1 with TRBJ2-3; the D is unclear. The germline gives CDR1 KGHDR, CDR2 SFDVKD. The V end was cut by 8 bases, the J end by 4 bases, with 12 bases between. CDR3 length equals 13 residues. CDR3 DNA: TGTGCCACCACCGACGCTATCTCAGATACGCAGTATTTT. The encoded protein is CATTDAISDTQYF.

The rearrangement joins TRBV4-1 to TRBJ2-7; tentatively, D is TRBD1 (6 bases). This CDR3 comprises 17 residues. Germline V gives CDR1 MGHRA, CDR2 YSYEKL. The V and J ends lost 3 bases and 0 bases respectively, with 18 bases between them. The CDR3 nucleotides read TGCGCCAGCAGCCATTCACGTGCCAGGGGAACCTCCTACGAGCAGTACTTC. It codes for CASSHSRARGTSYEQYF.

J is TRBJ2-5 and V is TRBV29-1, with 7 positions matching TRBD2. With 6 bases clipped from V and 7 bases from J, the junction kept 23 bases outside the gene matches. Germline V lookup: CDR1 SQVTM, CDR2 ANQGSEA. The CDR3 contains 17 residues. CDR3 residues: CSVEGRGALFLGATQYF. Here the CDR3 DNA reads TGCAGCGTGGAGGGGAGGGGAGCCCTTTTTTTGGGCGCGACCCAGTACTTC.

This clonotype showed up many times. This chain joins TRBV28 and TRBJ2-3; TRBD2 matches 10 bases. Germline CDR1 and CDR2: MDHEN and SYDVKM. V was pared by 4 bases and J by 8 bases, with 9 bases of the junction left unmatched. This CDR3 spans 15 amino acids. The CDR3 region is CASSSASSGRGTQYF. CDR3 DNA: TGTGCCAGCAGTTCCGCCTCGAGCGGGAGGGGTACGCAGTATTTT.

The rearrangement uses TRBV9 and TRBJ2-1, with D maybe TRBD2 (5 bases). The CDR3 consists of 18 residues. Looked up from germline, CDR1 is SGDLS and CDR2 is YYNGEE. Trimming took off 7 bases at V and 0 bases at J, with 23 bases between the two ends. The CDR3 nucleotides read TGTGCCAGCCCTCGTGGGAGACTCCCTTGTCGCTCCTACAATGAGCAGTTCTTC. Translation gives CASPRGRLPCRSYNEQFF.

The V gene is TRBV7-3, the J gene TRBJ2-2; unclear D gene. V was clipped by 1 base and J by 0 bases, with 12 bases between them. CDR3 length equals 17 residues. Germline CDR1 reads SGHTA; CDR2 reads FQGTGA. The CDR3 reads CASSLKRGQANTGELFF. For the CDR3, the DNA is TGTGCCAGCAGCTTAAAACGTGGGCAGGCGAACACCGGGGAGCTGTTTTTT.

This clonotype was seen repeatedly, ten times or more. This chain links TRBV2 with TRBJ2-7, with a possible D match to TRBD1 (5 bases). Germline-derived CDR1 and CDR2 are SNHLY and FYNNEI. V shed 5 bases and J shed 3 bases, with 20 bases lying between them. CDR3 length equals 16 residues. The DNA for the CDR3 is TGTGCCAGCAGTTGGCCCCAGGGTGAGGTCCGCTACGAGCAGTACTTC. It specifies CASSWPQGEVRYEQYF.

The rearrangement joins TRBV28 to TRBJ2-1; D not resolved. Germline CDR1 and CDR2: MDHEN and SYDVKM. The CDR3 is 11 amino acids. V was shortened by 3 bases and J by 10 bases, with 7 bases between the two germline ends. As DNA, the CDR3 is TGTGCCAGCAGTTTTGGTCCGGAGCAGTTCTTC. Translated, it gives CASSFGPEQFF. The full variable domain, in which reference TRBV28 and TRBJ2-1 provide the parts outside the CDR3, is DVKVTQSSRYLVKRTGEKVFLECVQDMDHENMFWYRQDPGLGLRLIYFSYDVKMKEKGDIPEGYSVSREKKERFSLILESASTNQTSMYLCASSFGPEQFFGPGTRLTVL.

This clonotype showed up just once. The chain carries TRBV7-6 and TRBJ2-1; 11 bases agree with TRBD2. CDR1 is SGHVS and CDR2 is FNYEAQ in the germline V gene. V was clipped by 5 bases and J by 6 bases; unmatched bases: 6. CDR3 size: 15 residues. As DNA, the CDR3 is TGTGCCAGCAGCGTACTAGCGGGAGTTGGCAATGAGCAGTTCTTC. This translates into CASSVLAGVGNEQFF.

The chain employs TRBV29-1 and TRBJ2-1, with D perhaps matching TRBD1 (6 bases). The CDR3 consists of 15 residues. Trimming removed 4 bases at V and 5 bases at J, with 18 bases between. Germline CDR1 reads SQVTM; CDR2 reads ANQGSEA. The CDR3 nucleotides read TGCAGCGTTGCGCGGACAGTTACCCTTGACAATGAGCAGTTCTTC. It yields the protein CSVARTVTLDNEQFF.

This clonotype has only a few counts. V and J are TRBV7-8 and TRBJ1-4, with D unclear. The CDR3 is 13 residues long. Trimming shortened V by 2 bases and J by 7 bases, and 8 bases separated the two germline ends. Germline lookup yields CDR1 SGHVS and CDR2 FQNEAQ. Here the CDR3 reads CASSLWEFEKLFF. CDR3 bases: TGTGCCAGCAGCTTATGGGAGTTTGAAAAACTGTTTTTT.

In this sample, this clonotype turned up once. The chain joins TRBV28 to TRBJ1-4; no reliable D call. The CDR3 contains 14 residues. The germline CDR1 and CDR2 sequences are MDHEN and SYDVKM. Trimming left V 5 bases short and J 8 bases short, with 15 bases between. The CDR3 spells CASSGALHPEKLFF. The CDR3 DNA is TGTGCCAGCAGTGGAGCTCTCCACCCAGAAAAACTGTTTTTT.

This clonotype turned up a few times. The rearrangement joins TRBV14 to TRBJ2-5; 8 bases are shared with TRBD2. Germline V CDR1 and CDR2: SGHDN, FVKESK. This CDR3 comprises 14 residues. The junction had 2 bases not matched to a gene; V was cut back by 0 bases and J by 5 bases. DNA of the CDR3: TGTGCCAGCAGCCAAGAACTAGCGGATGAGACCCAGTACTTC. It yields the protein CASSQELADETQYF.

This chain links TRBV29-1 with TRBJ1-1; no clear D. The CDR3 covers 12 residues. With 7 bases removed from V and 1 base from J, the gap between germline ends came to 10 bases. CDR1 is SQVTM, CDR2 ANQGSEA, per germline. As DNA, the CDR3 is TGCAGCGGGGGTGACCGGAACACTGAAGCTTTCTTT. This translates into CSGGDRNTEAFF.

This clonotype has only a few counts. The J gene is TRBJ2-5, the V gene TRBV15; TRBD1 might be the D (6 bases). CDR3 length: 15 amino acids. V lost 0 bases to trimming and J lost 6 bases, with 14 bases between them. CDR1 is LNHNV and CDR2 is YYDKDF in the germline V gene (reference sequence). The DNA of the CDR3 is TGTGCCACCAGCAGAGATAGAGGCAGGGGACAGACCCAGTACTTC. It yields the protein CATSRDRGRGQTQYF.

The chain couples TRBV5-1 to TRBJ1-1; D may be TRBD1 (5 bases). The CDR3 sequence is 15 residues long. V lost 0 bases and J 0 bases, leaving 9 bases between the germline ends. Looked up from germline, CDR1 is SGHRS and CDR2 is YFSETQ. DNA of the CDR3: TGCGCCAGCAGCTTGGCCGGCAGGGTGAACACTGAAGCTTTCTTT. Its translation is CASSLAGRVNTEAFF.

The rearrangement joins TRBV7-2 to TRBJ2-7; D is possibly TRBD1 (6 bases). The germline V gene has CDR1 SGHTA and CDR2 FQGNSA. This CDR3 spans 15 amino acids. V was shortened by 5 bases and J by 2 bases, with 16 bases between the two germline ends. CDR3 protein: CASSPAPGHTYEQYF. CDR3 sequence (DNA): TGTGCCAGCAGCCCGGCTCCGGGACACACCTACGAGCAGTACTTC.

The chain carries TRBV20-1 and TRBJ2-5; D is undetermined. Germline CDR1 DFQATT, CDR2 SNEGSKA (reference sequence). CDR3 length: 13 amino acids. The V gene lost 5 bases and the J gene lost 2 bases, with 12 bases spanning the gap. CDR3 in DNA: TGCAGTGCTGGAATAGAGTCGCAAGAGACCCAGTACTTC. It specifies CSAGIESQETQYF.

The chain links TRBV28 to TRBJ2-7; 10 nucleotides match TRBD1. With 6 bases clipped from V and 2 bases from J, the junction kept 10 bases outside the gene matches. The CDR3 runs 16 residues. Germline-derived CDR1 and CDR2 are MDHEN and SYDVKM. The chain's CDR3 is CASRTGGAFLPYEQYF. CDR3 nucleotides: TGTGCCAGCAGGACAGGGGGCGCTTTTCTTCCCTACGAGCAGTACTTC.

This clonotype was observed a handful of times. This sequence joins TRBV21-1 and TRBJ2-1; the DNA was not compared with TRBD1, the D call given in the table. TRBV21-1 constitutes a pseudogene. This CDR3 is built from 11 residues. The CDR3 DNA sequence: TGTGGCCAGACGGGGGGCAATGAGCAGTTCTTC. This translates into CGQTGGNEQFF.

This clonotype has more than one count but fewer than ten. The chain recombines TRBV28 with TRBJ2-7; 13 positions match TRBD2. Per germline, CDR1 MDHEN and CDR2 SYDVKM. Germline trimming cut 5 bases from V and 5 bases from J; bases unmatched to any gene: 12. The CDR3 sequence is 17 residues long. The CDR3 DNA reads TGTGCCAGCAGTCTCCGGGGTGGACTAGCGGGAGTACACGAGCAGTACTTC. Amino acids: CASSLRGGLAGVHEQYF.

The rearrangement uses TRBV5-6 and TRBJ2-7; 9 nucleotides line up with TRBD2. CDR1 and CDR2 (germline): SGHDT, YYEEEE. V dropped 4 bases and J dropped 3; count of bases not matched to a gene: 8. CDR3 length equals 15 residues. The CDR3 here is CASSLGGTSRYEQYF. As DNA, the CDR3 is TGTGCCAGCAGCCTTGGTGGGACTAGCCGCTACGAGCAGTACTTC.

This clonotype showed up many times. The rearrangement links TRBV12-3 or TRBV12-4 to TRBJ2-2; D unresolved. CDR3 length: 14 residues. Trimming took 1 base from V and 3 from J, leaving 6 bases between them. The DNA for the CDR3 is TGTGCCAGCAGTTTAGTGGGGTACACCGGGGAGCTGTTTTTT. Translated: CASSLVGYTGELFF.

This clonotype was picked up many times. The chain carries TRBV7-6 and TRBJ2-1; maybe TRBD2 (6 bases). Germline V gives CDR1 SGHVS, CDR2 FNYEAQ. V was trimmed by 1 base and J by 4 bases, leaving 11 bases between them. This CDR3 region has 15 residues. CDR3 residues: CASSLVPGLYNEQFF. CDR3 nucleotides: TGTGCCAGCAGCTTAGTCCCTGGACTATACAATGAGCAGTTCTTC.

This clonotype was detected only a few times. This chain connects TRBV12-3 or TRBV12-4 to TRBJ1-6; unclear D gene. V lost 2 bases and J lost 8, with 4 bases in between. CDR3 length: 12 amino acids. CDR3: CASSLWDSPLHF. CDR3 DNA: TGTGCCAGCAGTTTATGGGATTCACCCCTCCACTTT.

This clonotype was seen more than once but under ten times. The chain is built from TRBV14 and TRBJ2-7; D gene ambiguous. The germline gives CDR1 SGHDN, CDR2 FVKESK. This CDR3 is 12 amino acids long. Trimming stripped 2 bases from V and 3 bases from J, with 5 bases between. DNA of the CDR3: TGTGCCAGCAGCCAACAGAGCTACGAGCAGTACTTC. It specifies CASSQQSYEQYF.